Reported below is one T cell receptor beta chain. Its antigen is unknown. The data were taken from a study of graft-versus-host responses after intestinal transplantation. The V and J ends lost 2 bases and 6 bases, in that order; junction bases with no gene match: 6. The CDR3 has 14 residues. CDR1 is LGHNA and CDR2 is YNFKEQ in the germline V gene. Method: immunoSEQ multiplex PCR; TCRdb's copy keeps in-frame clones and lacks some. The sample gives about 110,000 clones, 80% to 95% of which show up once; about 0.54% is in the top ten. The sequence was collected from a human donor who received an intestinal transplant. The specimen was unstimulated CD8+ T cells sorted from spleen or lymph node cells, collected before intestinal transplant. The V gene is TRBV4-2, the J gene TRBJ1-1, with TRBD1 identical over 7 bases. The CDR3 sequence is CASSQQGGSPEAFF. CDR3 nucleotides: TGTGCCAGCAGCCAACAAGGGGGCTCCCCTGAAGCTTTCTTT.